The count of the clone carrying this TCR beta chain is one. RNA transcripts gave rise to amplified TCR beta CDR3 regions. In the first-round RT-PCR of the TCR CDR3, the HTBI primer set was used. TCRdb ran MiXCR on the multiplex PCR reads and lists one entry per CDR3 protein. The sample holds about 560,000 distinct CDR3 sequences, over 15% seen once. Germline CDR1 reads KGHDR; CDR2 reads SFDVKD. The CDR3 has 16 amino acids. Trimming pared 3 bases from V and 0 bases from J, leaving 11 bases between. Diagnostic decisions used clinical symptoms, serum thyroxine and TRAb, thyroid ultrasound and orbital computed tomography. PBMCs were collected from an approximately 9.2 ml volume of fresh peripheral blood. This record belongs to a study of T cells in Graves' hyperthyroidism and ophthalmopathy.

J is TRBJ1-3 and V is TRBV24-1; TRBD1 is a possible D gene (6 bases). Sequencing used blood. The sequence derives from a young woman with Graves' hyperthyroidism. The CDR3 spells CATSDPTGPSGNTIYF. CDR3 coding DNA: TGTGCCACCAGTGATCCGACAGGCCCCTCTGGAAACACCATATATTTT.